This T cell receptor (beta chain) was documented in a study of neurological immune-mediated disorders. Study in general: The disease course was relapsing-remitting in approximately 31 and secondary progressive in about 8.5% of the 34 multiple sclerosis patients. Study results and limitations: The most TCR clonal expansion was seen in HTLV-1-associated myelopathy, whereas the least was seen in multiple sclerosis, below the level in healthy controls.

The method for making cDNA was 5'RACE, and it used 10-nucleotide random UMIs. From 15-18 subjects, over 160 million TCR-beta sequences were obtained in each sequencing run. MiXCR was run by TCRdb on the 5' RACE reads, yielding one entry per CDR3 protein. Of tens of thousands of distinct CDR3 sequences listed, nearly 3.5% were seen once; the top ten hold 3% to 4%. About this clonotype itself: Its antigen is not known. Given a much more abundant clone one base away, this may be a read error.

Germline V gene lookup returns CDR1 SGHDT and CDR2 YYEEEE. This CDR3 comprises 14 residues. Trimming removed 0 bases from V and 5 bases from J, with 11 bases in between. The gene calls are TRBV5-6 and TRBJ2-5, with D perhaps being TRBD1 or TRBD2 (6 bases each). Sequenced sample: PBMCs. This clonotype was obtained from a middle-aged man with multiple sclerosis. The chain's CDR3 is CASSLGKGGETQYF. CDR3 coding DNA: TGTGCCAGCAGCTTGGGAAAGGGGGGCGAGACCCAGTACTTC.